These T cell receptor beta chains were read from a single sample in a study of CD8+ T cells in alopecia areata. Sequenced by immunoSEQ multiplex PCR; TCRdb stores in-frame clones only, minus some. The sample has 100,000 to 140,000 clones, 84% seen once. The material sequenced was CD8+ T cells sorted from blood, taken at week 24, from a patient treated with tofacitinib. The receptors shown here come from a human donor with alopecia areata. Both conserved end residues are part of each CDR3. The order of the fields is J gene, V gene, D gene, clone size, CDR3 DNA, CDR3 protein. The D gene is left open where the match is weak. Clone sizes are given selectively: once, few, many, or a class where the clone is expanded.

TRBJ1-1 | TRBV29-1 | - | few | TGCAGCGTTGAAGGCGGCCAGGGGAAGTTT | CSVEGGQGKF
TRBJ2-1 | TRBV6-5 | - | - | TGTGCCAGCAGTTACTCCAGTGTGGGTGAGCAGTTCTTC | CASSYSSVGEQFF
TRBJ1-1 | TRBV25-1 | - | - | TGTGCCAGCAGTGCGGGGAACACTGAAGCTTTCTTT | CASSAGNTEAFF
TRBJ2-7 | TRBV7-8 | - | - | TGTGCCAGCAGCCGCAGGGGAGGCGAGCAGTACTTC | CASSRRGGEQYF
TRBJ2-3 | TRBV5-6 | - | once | TGTGCCAGCAGCTTGGATGAGGGGGCAGATACGCAGTATTTT | CASSLDEGADTQYF
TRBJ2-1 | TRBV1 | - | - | TGCACCAGCAGCCAAGAATTAAACGGGACAGGGCTCTACAATGAGCAGTTCTTC | CTSSQELNGTGLYNEQFF
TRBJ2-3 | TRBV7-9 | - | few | TGTGCCACCCAACTGCTATCCCGTTTT | CATQLLSRF
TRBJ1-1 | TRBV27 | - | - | TGTGCCAGCAGTTACTTGGGACCGAACACTGAAGCTTTCTTT | CASSYLGPNTEAFF
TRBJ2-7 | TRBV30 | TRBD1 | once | TGTGCCAGAAGGACAGGGGATGTGGTGTACTTC | CARRTGDVVYF
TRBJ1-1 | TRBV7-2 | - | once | TGTGCCAGCAGCTTAAGGGGGAGCGAGGACGGACTGAACACTGAAGCTTTCTTT | CASSLRGSEDGLNTEAFF
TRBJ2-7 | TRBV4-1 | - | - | TGCGCCAGCAGCCAGTTATCGGGGGGCGCTTACGAGCAGTACTTC | CASSQLSGGAYEQYF
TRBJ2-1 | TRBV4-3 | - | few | TGCGCCAGCAGCCAAGATCTGGTCAGGGACCCCTACAATGAGCAGTTCTTC | CASSQDLVRDPYNEQFF
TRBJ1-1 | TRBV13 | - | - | TGTGCCAGCAGCTTAGGTATGGGGGGGCAGACTGAAGCTTTCTTT | CASSLGMGGQTEAFF
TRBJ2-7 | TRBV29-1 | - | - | TGCAGCGTTGAAGGGGAGTTTATATACGAGCAGTACTTC | CSVEGEFIYEQYF
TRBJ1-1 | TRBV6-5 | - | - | TGTGCCAGCAGTCGCGGGGGGAACACTGAAGCTTTCTTT | CASSRGGNTEAFF
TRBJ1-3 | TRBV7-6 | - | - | TGTGCCAGCAGCCTGGGACGGTCCTCTGGAAACACCATATATTTT | CASSLGRSSGNTIYF
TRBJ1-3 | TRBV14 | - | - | TGTGCCAGCAGCCAATACGCAGGGGCCGGGGACACCATATATTTT | CASSQYAGAGDTIYF
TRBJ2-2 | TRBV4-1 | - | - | TGCGCCAGCAGCCCGTCCATGTGGTCCGGGGAGCTGTTTTTT | CASSPSMWSGELFF
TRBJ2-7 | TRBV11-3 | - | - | TGTGCCAGCAGCTATAAAACCTCCTACGAGCAGTACTTC | CASSYKTSYEQYF
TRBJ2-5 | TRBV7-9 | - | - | TGTGCCAGCAGCTTTCCCGGCGGGGGCTTCAAGGAGACCCAGTACTTC | CASSFPGGGFKETQYF
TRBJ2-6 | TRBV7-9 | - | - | TGTGCCAGCAGCTTTTCAGGGGCCAACGTCCTGACTTTC | CASSFSGANVLTF
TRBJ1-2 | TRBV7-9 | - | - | TGTGCCAGCAGCCGCGCTAACTCGGGCTACACCTTC | CASSRANSGYTF
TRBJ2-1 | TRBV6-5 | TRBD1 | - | TGTGCCAGCAGTCCCGGGACAGGGGGCTACAATGAGCAGTTCTTC | CASSPGTGGYNEQFF
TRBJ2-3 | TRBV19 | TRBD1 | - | TGTGCCAGTAACTCAGGGACAGGGGGAGATACGCAGTATTTT | CASNSGTGGDTQYF
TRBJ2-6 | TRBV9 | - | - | TGTGCCAGCAGCCCAAGAAGTCGAATCTCTGGGGCCAACGTCCTGACTTTC | CASSPRSRISGANVLTF
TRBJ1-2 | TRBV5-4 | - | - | TGTGCCAGCAGCTCTTCGGGGGGGATCGCCTATGGCTACACCTTC | CASSSSGGIAYGYTF